This T cell receptor beta chain is from a study of cytomegalovirus exposure and HLA in healthy donors. PCR involved 60 Vbeta and 13 Jbeta primers. Sequencing was performed with immunoSEQ multiplex PCR; in TCRdb, only in-frame clones are kept and a portion is missing. This listing includes roughly 54,000 clones. The clonotype originates from a woman in her twenties or thirties in good health and CMV-seropositive. Sequencing was carried out using PBMCs.

The CDR3 DNA sequence: TGCGCCAGCAGCCAAGGCCTAGCGGACGCGCACGAGCAGTACTTC. Amino acids: CASSQGLADAHEQYF. This chain joins TRBV4-1 and TRBJ2-7; the match to TRBD2 covers 7 bases. CDR3 length equals 15 residues. CDR1 is MGHRA and CDR2 is YSYEKL in the germline V gene. V was pared by 1 base and J by 5 bases, with 8 bases of the junction left unmatched.